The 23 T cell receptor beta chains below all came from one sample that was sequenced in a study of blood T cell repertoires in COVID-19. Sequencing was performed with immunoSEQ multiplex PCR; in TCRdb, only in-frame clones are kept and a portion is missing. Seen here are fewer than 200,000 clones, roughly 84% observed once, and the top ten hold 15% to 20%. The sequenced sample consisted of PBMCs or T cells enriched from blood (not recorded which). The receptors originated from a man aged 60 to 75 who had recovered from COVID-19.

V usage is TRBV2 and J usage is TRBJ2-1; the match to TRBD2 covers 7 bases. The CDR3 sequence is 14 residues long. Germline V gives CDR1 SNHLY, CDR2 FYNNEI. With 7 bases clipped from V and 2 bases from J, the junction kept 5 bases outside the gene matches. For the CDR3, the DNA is TGTGCCAGCATCCGAGGACTAGCCTACAATGAGCAGTTCTTC. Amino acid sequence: CASIRGLAYNEQFF. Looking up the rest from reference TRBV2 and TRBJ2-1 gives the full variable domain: EPEVTQTPSHQVTQMGQEVILRCVPISNHLYFYWYRQILGQKVEFLVSFYNNEISEKSEIFDDQFSVERPDGSNFTLKIRSTKLEDSAMYFCASIRGLAYNEQFFGPGTRLTVL.

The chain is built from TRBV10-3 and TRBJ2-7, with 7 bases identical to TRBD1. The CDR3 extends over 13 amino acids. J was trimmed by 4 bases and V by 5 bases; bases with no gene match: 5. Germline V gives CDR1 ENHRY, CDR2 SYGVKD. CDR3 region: CAISPGDSYEQYF. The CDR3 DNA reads TGTGCCATCAGTCCTGGGGACAGTTACGAGCAGTACTTC.

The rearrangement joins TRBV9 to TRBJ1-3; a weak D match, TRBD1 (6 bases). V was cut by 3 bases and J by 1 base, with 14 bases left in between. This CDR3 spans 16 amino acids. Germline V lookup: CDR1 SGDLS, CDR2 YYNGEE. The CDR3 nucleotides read TGTGCCAGCAGCGCCCCGGGACAACAATCTGGAAACACCATATATTTT. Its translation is CASSAPGQQSGNTIYF.

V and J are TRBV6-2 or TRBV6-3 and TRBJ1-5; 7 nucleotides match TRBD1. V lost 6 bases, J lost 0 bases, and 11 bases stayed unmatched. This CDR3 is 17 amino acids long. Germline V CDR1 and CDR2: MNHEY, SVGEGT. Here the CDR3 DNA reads TGTGCCAGCAGCCAAGGGAAGGGACAGTTTAGCAATCAGCCCCAGCATTTT. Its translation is CASSQGKGQFSNQPQHF.

The CDR3 spells CASSEGTDATEAFF. CDR3 in DNA: TGTGCCAGCAGTGAGGGGACAGATGCCACTGAAGCTTTCTTT. The chain recombines TRBV2 with TRBJ1-1; 7 nucleotides match TRBD1. Germline V CDR1 and CDR2: SNHLY, FYNNEI. After removal of 3 bases from V and 4 bases from J, the junction contained 5 bases not matched to a gene. This CDR3 region has 14 residues.

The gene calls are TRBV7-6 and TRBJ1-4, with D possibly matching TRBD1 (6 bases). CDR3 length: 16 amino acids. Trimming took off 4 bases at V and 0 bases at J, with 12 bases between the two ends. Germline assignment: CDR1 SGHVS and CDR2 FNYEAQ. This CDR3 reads CASSSRGSATNEKLFF. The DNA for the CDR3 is TGTGCCAGCAGCTCCAGGGGTTCAGCAACTAATGAAAAACTGTTTTTT.

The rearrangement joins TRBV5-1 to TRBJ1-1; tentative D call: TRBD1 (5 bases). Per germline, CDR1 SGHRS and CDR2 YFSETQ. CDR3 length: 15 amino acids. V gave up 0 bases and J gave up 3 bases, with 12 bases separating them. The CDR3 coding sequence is TGCGCCAGCAGCTTGGGTGGGGGGTTGGACACTGAAGCTTTCTTT. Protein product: CASSLGGGLDTEAFF.

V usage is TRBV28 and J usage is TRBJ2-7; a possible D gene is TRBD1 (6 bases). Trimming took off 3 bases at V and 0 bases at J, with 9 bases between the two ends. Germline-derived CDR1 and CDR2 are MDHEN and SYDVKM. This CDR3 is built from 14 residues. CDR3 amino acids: CASSFRDTSYEQYF. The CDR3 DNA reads TGTGCCAGCAGTTTTCGGGACACCTCCTACGAGCAGTACTTC.

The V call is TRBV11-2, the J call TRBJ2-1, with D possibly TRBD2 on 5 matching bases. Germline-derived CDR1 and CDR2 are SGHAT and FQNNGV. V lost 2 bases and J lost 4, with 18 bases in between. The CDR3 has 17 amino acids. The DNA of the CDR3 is TGTGCCAGCAGCTTAAGTGAGGGCCCAAGTCCATACAATGAGCAGTTCTTC. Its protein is CASSLSEGPSPYNEQFF.

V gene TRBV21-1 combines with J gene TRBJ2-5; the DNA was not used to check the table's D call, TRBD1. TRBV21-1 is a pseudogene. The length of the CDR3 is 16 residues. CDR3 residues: CASSTRSRTAQETQYF. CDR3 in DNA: TGTGCCAGCAGCACACGCTCGAGGACAGCGCAAGAGACCCAGTACTTC.

The CDR3 is CASSPNRGGFNSPLHF. As DNA, the CDR3 is TGCGCCAGCAGCCCTAATCGGGGGGGTTTTAATTCACCCCTCCACTTT. The J gene is TRBJ1-6, the V gene TRBV23-1; TRBD1 is a possible D gene (5 bases). TRBV23-1 is flagged as an ORF with uncertain function. There are 16 residues in the CDR3. V lost 6 bases to trimming and J lost 6 bases, with 18 bases between them.

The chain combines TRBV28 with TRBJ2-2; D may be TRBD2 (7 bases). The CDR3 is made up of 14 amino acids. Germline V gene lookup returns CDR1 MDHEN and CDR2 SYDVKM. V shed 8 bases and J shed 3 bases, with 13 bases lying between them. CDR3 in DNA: TGTGCCAGCTTTGAGGGGGGGGACACCGGGGAGCTGTTTTTT. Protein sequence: CASFEGGDTGELFF.

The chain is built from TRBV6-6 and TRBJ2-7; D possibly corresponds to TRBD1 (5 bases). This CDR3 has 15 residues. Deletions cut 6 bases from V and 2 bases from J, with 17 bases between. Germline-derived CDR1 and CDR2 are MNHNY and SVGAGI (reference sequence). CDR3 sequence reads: CASRDQGAHTYEQYF. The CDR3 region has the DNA TGTGCCAGCAGAGACCAAGGGGCACACACCTACGAGCAGTACTTC.

DNA of the CDR3: TGTGCCAGCAGCAAAGCGAGCACAGGGGGCTTACAAATTGATACGCAGTATTTT. Translated, it gives CASSKASTGGLQIDTQYF. The chain links TRBV21-1 to TRBJ2-3; TRBD1, the table's D call, lacks a check against the DNA. TRBV21-1 is a listed pseudogene. CDR3 length equals 18 residues.

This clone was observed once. CDR3 in amino acids: CASRHTGGPTEAFF. The CDR3, as DNA: TGTGCCAGCAGACACACAGGGGGACCCACTGAAGCTTTCTTT. The chain has TRBV28 and TRBJ1-1; 8 bases agree with TRBD1. Germline CDR1 MDHEN, CDR2 SYDVKM. Germline trimming cut 6 bases from V and 4 bases from J; bases unmatched to any gene: 7. There are 14 residues in the CDR3. Full variable domain (rest looked up from reference TRBV28 and TRBJ1-1): DVKVTQSSRYLVKRTGEKVFLECVQDMDHENMFWYRQDPGLGLRLIYFSYDVKMKEKGDIPEGYSVSREKKERFSLILESASTNQTSMYLCASRHTGGPTEAFFGQGTRLTVV.

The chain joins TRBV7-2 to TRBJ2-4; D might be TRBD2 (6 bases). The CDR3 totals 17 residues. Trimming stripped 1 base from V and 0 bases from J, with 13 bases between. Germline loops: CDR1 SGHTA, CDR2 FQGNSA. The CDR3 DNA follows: TGTGCCAGCAGCTTAGGTTACGGGGACTTAGCCAAAAACATTCAGTACTTC. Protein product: CASSLGYGDLAKNIQYF.

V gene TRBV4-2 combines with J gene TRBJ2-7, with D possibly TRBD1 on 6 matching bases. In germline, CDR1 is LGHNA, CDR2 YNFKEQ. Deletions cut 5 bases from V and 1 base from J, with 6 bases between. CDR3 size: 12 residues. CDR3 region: CASSGQSYEQYF. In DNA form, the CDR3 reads TGTGCCAGCAGCGGACAGTCCTACGAGCAGTACTTC.

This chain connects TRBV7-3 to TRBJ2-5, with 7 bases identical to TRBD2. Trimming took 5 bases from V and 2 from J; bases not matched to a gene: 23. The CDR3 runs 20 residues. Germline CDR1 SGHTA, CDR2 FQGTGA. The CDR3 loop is CASSIAPPSRIAGSQETQYF. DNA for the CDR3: TGTGCCAGCAGCATAGCCCCCCCCTCCCGGATAGCGGGCTCACAAGAGACCCAGTACTTC.

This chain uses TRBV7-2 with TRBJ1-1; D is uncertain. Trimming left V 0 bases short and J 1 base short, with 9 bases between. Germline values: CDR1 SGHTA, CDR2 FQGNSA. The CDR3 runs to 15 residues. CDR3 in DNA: TGTGCCAGCAGCTTAGCGGCCGGAGAGAACACTGAAGCTTTCTTT. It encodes CASSLAAGENTEAFF.

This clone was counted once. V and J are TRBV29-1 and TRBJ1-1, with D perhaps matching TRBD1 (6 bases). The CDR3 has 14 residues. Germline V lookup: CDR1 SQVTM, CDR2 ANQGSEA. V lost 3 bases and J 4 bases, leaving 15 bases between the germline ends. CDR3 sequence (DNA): TGCAGCGTTGACCCGGGGGGGGCGGGCACTGAAGCTTTCTTT. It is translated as CSVDPGGAGTEAFF.

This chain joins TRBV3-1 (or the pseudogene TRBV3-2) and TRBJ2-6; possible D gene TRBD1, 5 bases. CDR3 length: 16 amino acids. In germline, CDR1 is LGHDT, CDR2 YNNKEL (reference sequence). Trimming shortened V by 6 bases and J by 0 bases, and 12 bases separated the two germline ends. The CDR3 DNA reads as TGTGCCAGCAGTCGATCTGACAGCTCTGGGGCCAACGTCCTGACTTTC. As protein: CASSRSDSSGANVLTF.

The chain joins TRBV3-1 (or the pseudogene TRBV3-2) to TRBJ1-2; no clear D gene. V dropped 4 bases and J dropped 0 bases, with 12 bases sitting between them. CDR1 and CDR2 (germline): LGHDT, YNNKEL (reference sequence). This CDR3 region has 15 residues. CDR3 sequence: CASSLLSYSNYGYTF. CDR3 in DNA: TGTGCCAGCAGCCTCCTCAGTTATTCTAACTATGGCTACACCTTC.

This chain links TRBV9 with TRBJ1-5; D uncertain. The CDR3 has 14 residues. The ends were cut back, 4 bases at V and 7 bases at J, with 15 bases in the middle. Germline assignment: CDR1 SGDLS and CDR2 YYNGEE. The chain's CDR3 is CASSSGAREQPQHF. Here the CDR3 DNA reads TGTGCCAGCAGCTCCGGAGCGCGGGAACAGCCCCAGCATTTT.